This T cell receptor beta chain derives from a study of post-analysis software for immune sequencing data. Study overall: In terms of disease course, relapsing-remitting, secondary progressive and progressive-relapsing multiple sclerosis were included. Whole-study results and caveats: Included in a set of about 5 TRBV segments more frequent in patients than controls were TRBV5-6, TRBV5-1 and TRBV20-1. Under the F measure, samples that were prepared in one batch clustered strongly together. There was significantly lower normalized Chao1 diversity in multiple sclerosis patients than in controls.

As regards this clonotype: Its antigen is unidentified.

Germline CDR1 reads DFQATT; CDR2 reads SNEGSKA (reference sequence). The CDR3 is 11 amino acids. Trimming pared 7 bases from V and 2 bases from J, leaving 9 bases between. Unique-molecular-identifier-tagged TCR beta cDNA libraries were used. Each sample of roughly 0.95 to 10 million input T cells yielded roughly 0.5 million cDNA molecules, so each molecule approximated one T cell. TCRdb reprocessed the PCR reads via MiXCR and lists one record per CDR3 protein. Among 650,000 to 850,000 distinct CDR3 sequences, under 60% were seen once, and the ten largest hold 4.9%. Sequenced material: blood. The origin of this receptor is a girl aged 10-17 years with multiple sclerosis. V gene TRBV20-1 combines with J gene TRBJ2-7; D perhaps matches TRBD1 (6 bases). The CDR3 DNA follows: TGCAGTGGTCAGGGGCCCTACGAGCAGTACTTC. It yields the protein CSGQGPYEQYF.